The 27 T cell receptor beta chains below all came from one sample that was sequenced in a study of human T cells and chemical hapten exposure. Time point of the sample: pre-sensitization, week 0. Treatment meaning: therapeutic diphenylcyclopropenone sensitization with weekly scalp DPC. TCRdb re-derived calls from the RACE reads in MiXCR, one entry per CDR3 protein. Of some 360,000 distinct CDR3 sequences in the sample, more than 4.5% were seen once. The sequences come from whole blood, collected in connection with sensitization to the hapten diphenylcyclopropenone (DPC). The receptors derive from a woman aged 50 to 65 with alopecia areata. Some clones in this sample may be carry-over from other donors' samples.

This clonotype was seen a handful of times. The chain recombines TRBV5-1 with TRBJ2-5; D possibly corresponds to TRBD2 (5 bases). Trimming took off 0 bases at V and 5 bases at J, with 14 bases between the two ends. The CDR3 consists of 15 residues. Germline CDR1 reads SGHRS; CDR2 reads YFSETQ. CDR3 protein: CASSLGSSGPETQYF. As DNA, the CDR3 is TGCGCCAGCAGCTTGGGATCAAGCGGCCCGGAGACCCAGTACTTC.

This clonotype was detected many times. The rearrangement joins TRBV3-1 to TRBJ2-3, with TRBD2 identical over 10 bases. The germline V gene has CDR1 LGHDT and CDR2 YNNKEL (reference sequence). CDR3 size: 15 residues. J gave up 4 bases and V 9 bases, and 10 bases lay outside the gene matches. CDR3 DNA sequence: TGTGCCAGAACCGGCAGCGGGAGGGCCCCAGATACGCAGTATTTT. Protein product: CARTGSGRAPDTQYF.

The sample holds many counts of this clonotype. The chain joins TRBV15 to TRBJ1-4; no clear D gene. The germline V and J ends were trimmed by 5 bases and 3 bases, with 10 bases remaining between them. The germline V gene encodes CDR1 LNHNV and CDR2 YYDKDF (reference sequence). This CDR3 contains 14 residues. CDR3: CATSGLGANEKLFF. The CDR3 nucleotides read TGTGCCACCAGCGGGCTCGGTGCTAATGAAAAACTGTTTTTT.

This clonotype was seen at least ten times. The chain couples TRBV18 to TRBJ1-2; TRBD1 agrees at 10 bases. After removal of 4 bases from V and 6 bases from J, the junction contained 11 bases not matched to a gene. This CDR3 contains 16 residues. Germline V gene lookup returns CDR1 KGHSH and CDR2 LQKENI. The CDR3 spells CASSRQRDRGIDGYTF. CDR3 coding DNA: TGTGCCAGCTCACGCCAGAGGGACAGGGGAATAGATGGCTACACCTTC.

This clonotype was recorded at least ten times. This chain links TRBV18 with TRBJ1-1; weak D call: TRBD1 (6 bases). Germline assignment: CDR1 KGHSH and CDR2 LQKENI. This CDR3 region has 15 residues. Trimming took off 2 bases at V and 0 bases at J, with 10 bases between the two ends. CDR3 protein: CASSPATGMNTEAFF. The CDR3 nucleotides read TGTGCCAGCTCACCAGCGACAGGTATGAACACTGAAGCTTTCTTT.

This clonotype has ten or more counts. The chain recombines TRBV7-2 with TRBJ2-5; 9 nucleotides align to TRBD1. CDR3 length equals 15 residues. V dropped 1 base and J dropped 5; count of bases not matched to a gene: 5. Germline CDR1 and CDR2: SGHTA and FQGNSA. In DNA, the CDR3 is TGTGCCAGCAGCTTAGACCGGGGACAGGGTGAGACCCAGTACTTC. Translating gives CASSLDRGQGETQYF.

V and J are TRBV5-4 and TRBJ2-7, with a weak D call TRBD1 (5 bases). The germline CDR1 and CDR2 sequences are SGHNT and YYREEE (reference sequence). Trimming cost V 2 bases and J 5 bases, with 11 bases left between them. The CDR3 runs 13 residues. CDR3 amino acids: CASSFRGVDEQYF. The CDR3 DNA is TGTGCCAGCAGCTTTAGGGGCGTGGACGAGCAGTACTTC.

This clonotype was detected only a few times. V is TRBV20-1 and J is TRBJ1-6; 9 nucleotides line up with TRBD1. V was clipped by 3 bases and J by 9 bases; unmatched bases: 6. The CDR3 is 14 amino acids. Looked up from germline, CDR1 is DFQATT and CDR2 is SNEGSKA (reference sequence). For the CDR3, the DNA is TGCAGTGCTAGGTCGGGACAGGGCGCTTCACCCCTCCACTTT. Translated, it gives CSARSGQGASPLHF.

Ten or more counts support this clonotype. J is TRBJ2-1 and V is TRBV7-9; 9 nucleotides line up with TRBD2. The germline CDR1 and CDR2 sequences are SEHNR and FQNEAQ (reference sequence). The ends lost 1 base at V and 4 bases at J; junction bases unmatched: 2. The CDR3 is 15 residues long. The CDR3: CASSLGSGSYNEQFF. In DNA form, the CDR3 reads TGTGCCAGCAGCTTAGGTAGCGGGAGTTACAATGAGCAGTTCTTC. The full variable domain, in which reference TRBV7-9 and TRBJ2-1 provide the parts outside the CDR3, is DTGVSQNPRHKITKRGQNVTFRCDPISEHNRLYWYRQTLGQGPEFLTYFQNEAQLEKSRLLSDRFSAERPKGSFSTLEIQRTEQGDSAMYLCASSLGSGSYNEQFFGPGTRLTVL.

The chain links TRBV20-1 to TRBJ2-3; TRBD2 matches 7 bases. The CDR3 totals 14 residues. The V gene end was trimmed by 6 bases and the J gene end by 6 bases; junction bases not matched to a gene: 12. Germline CDR1 reads DFQATT; CDR2 reads SNEGSKA (reference sequence). The CDR3 loop is CSAPERAGVDTQYF. The CDR3 bases are TGCAGTGCCCCCGAACGGGCGGGAGTTGATACGCAGTATTTT.

This clonotype showed up many times. This rearrangement joins TRBV2 to TRBJ2-3, with 8 nucleotides matching TRBD2. Trimming removed 4 bases from V and 5 bases from J; junction bases left unmatched: 2. Germline CDR1 SNHLY, CDR2 FYNNEI. The CDR3 runs to 13 residues. The CDR3 sequence is CASSVAGRDTQYF. In DNA form, the CDR3 reads TGTGCCAGCAGTGTAGCGGGGAGAGATACGCAGTATTTT.

This clonotype was detected many times. The chain uses TRBV20-1 and TRBJ1-1; D is unclear. Germline V gene sequence: CDR1 DFQATT, CDR2 SNEGSKA (reference sequence). This CDR3 is 9 amino acids long. V was clipped by 2 bases and J by 5 bases, with 0 bases between them. CDR3 loop: CSARTEAFF. The CDR3, as DNA: TGCAGTGCTAGAACTGAAGCTTTCTTT.

In its sample, this clonotype was seen a few times. The chain uses TRBV20-1 and TRBJ1-1; D is uncertain. V was clipped by 0 bases and J by 5 bases, with 13 bases between them. CDR1 and CDR2 from the germline V gene are DFQATT and SNEGSKA (reference sequence). CDR3 length equals 14 residues. CDR3 amino acids: CSARDRLSWTEAFF. CDR3 DNA sequence: TGCAGTGCTAGAGATAGGCTCAGTTGGACTGAAGCTTTCTTT.

In its sample, this clonotype was seen many times. V gene TRBV4-2 combines with J gene TRBJ2-1, with D perhaps given as TRBD1 or TRBD2 (5 bases each). The CDR3 length is 17 residues. V was cut by 1 base and J by 1 base, with 14 bases left in between. Germline CDR1 and CDR2: LGHNA and YNFKEQ. CDR3 protein: CASSQGRDQLSYNEQFF. The CDR3 DNA sequence: TGTGCCAGCAGCCAAGGCCGGGACCAACTATCCTACAATGAGCAGTTCTTC.

The chain joins TRBV5-4 to TRBJ1-2; 10 nucleotides align to TRBD1. The CDR3 consists of 12 residues. Germline V gives CDR1 SGHNT, CDR2 YYREEE (reference sequence). Trimming at V came to 2 bases and at J to 10 bases, leaving 2 bases not matched to a gene. CDR3 DNA: TGTGCCAGCAGCTTTGGGACAGGGGCCTACACCTTC. It codes for CASSFGTGAYTF. Looking up the rest from reference TRBV5-4 and TRBJ1-2 gives the full variable domain: ETGVTQSPTHLIKTRGQQVTLRCSSQSGHNTVSWYQQALGQGPQFIFQYYREEENGRGNFPPRFSGLQFPNYSSELNVNALELDDSALYLCASSFGTGAYTFGSGTRLTVV.

CDR3 amino acids: CATSDPRQATDTQYF. In DNA form, the CDR3 reads TGTGCCACCAGTGACCCTCGACAGGCCACAGATACGCAGTATTTT. The gene calls are TRBV24-1 and TRBJ2-3; D possibly corresponds to TRBD1 (6 bases). This CDR3 has 15 amino acids. Germline V gives CDR1 KGHDR, CDR2 SFDVKD. Deletions cut 4 bases from V and 2 bases from J, with 12 bases between.

This clonotype appeared many times. This chain uses TRBV20-1 with TRBJ2-3; 9 bases line up with TRBD1. Germline V CDR1 and CDR2: DFQATT, SNEGSKA (reference sequence). Trimming at V came to 6 bases and at J to 0 bases, leaving 16 bases not matched to a gene. The CDR3 extends over 18 amino acids. Here the CDR3 reads CSATGTGWREISTDTQYF. CDR3 DNA: TGCAGTGCCACCGGGACAGGGTGGCGGGAGATTAGCACAGATACGCAGTATTTT.

This sequence joins TRBV20-1 and TRBJ2-1; a possible D gene is TRBD2 (5 bases). V was trimmed by 4 bases and J by 3 bases, leaving 10 bases between them. This CDR3 is built from 13 residues. Germline loops: CDR1 DFQATT, CDR2 SNEGSKA (reference sequence). The CDR3 bases are TGCAGTGCTAACGCGGGCTTCTACAATGAGCAGTTCTTC. This translates into CSANAGFYNEQFF.

This clonotype came up many times. V usage is TRBV20-1 and J usage is TRBJ2-7; 8 positions match TRBD2. The V and J ends lost 0 bases and 4 bases, in that order; junction bases with no gene match: 8. Germline V gene lookup returns CDR1 DFQATT and CDR2 SNEGSKA (reference sequence). The CDR3 sequence is 15 residues long. The CDR3 DNA sequence: TGCAGTGCTAGAGATGTTCGAGCGGGAGAGTACGAGCAGTACTTC. Translation gives CSARDVRAGEYEQYF.

This clonotype was seen at least ten times. The chain links TRBV29-1 to TRBJ2-7, with TRBD2 identical over 7 bases. The J segment lost 6 bases and the V segment lost 4 bases, leaving 9 bases of the junction unmatched. CDR1 and CDR2 (germline): SQVTM, ANQGSEA. The CDR3 consists of 13 residues. The CDR3 protein is CSVGLGGPGEQYF. As DNA, the CDR3 is TGCAGCGTTGGGTTGGGAGGGCCCGGCGAGCAGTACTTC.

The sample holds many counts of this clonotype. The chain recombines TRBV27 with TRBJ2-3; tentatively, D is TRBD2 (7 bases). The germline V and J ends were trimmed by 3 bases and 1 base, with 14 bases remaining between them. CDR1 is MNHEY and CDR2 is SMNVEV in the germline V gene (reference sequence). This CDR3 region has 16 residues. This CDR3 is CASSFMAGARTDTQYF. The CDR3 region has the DNA TGTGCCAGCAGTTTCATGGCGGGGGCACGCACAGATACGCAGTATTTT.

This clonotype was picked up many times. J is TRBJ2-7 and V is TRBV6-5; D is perhaps TRBD1 or TRBD2 (6 bases each). Per the germline V gene, CDR1 is MNHEY and CDR2 is SVGAGI. V gave up 1 base and J gave up 6 bases, with 10 bases separating them. This CDR3 has 13 residues. The CDR3 reads CASSYLGGPEQYF. CDR3 sequence (DNA): TGTGCCAGCAGTTACTTGGGGGGCCCCGAGCAGTACTTC.

In its sample, this clonotype was seen many times. This chain links TRBV27 with TRBJ1-1; D might be TRBD1 (5 bases). Germline V CDR1 and CDR2: MNHEY, SMNVEV (reference sequence). This CDR3 comprises 14 residues. V dropped 2 bases and J dropped 3 bases, with 10 bases sitting between them. The CDR3 is CASSLTGTYTEAFF. The DNA for the CDR3 is TGTGCCAGCAGTTTAACCGGGACGTACACTGAAGCTTTCTTT.

The chain carries TRBV12-3 or TRBV12-4 and TRBJ1-2; TRBD1 is a possible D gene (5 bases). V lost 3 bases and J 10 bases, leaving 12 bases between the germline ends. The CDR3 covers 12 residues. CDR3 bases: TGTGCCAGCAGTTTCGGGCAGGGAAACTACACCTTC. It encodes CASSFGQGNYTF.

This clonotype was seen ten or more times. This chain links TRBV7-2 with TRBJ1-2; D might be TRBD1 (6 bases). This CDR3 has 15 residues. CDR1 is SGHTA, CDR2 FQGNSA, per germline. V was trimmed by 1 base and J by 3 bases, leaving 12 bases between them. CDR3 sequence reads: CASSLVRGSYYGYTF. CDR3 nucleotides: TGTGCCAGCAGCTTAGTTAGGGGGTCCTACTATGGCTACACCTTC.

This clonotype appeared many times. The rearrangement uses TRBV6-6 and TRBJ2-1; TRBD2 agrees at 7 bases. Germline-derived CDR1 and CDR2 are MNHNY and SVGAGI (reference sequence). This CDR3 region has 15 residues. The ends lost 2 bases at V and 8 bases at J; junction bases unmatched: 9. CDR3 nucleotides: TGTGCCAGCAGTTACGGGGCAGGGAGGGTCGATGAGCAGTTCTTC. Translating it yields CASSYGAGRVDEQFF.

This clonotype was seen repeatedly, ten times or more. The chain recombines TRBV4-1 with TRBJ1-1; TRBD1 aligns across 9 bases. The length of the CDR3 is 13 residues. Germline V gives CDR1 MGHRA, CDR2 YSYEKL. V was clipped by 3 bases and J by 7 bases; unmatched bases: 3. The CDR3 spells CASSQGTGFEAFF. CDR3 sequence (DNA): TGCGCCAGCAGCCAGGGGACAGGGTTTGAAGCTTTCTTT.